Here is one TCR beta chain with its context. No antigen is known for it. Per-nucleotide qualities are absent, and no much larger clonotype sits a single base away. Cut back by 5 bases and 7 bases, the V and J ends lie 15 bases apart. Measured from the cysteine to the phenylalanine, the CDR3 is 15 residues long. Just the 45-base CDR3 DNA is kept, in frame starting at base 1. From a lookup of the germline V gene, CDR1 and CDR2 are MGHRA and YSYEKL. The cohort comprised fewer than 750 healthy bone marrow donors. Cohort members were all nominally healthy when sampled, although unrecorded immune exposures were likely present. The donor tested CMV seronegative and was one of the 352 seronegative cohort members. A peripheral blood sample was provided by each donor, and peripheral blood mononuclear cells were used for TCR beta sequencing. The Qiagen DNeasy Blood Extraction Kit was used to extract genomic DNA from the blood cell samples.

The data were taken from a study of cytomegalovirus exposure and HLA in healthy donors (dated by TCRdb to 2017 to 2019). With respect to the entire study: An earlier analysis of a few hundred of the donors reported over 250 Gb of sequence data and some 110 million unique TCR beta sequences obtained from about 179 million T cells. An earlier analysis of a few hundred of the donors applied high-throughput TCR beta sequencing to assess whether each TCR beta V gene segment acted as functional or pseudogenic. Along with the approximately 650-subject first cohort, a separate validation cohort of roughly 110 different subjects was used. Using immunosequencing, the study profiled T cell repertoires from 640 or so subjects and related those repertoires to cytomegalovirus serostatus. All discovery cohort repertoires had been generated on a single sequencing platform. Genome-wide SNP genotypes for about 65% of the 666 donors were used in a later genetic analysis, which treated that subset as a discovery cohort. Roughly 300 gigabases of sequencing data and approximately 80 million unique TCR sequences were included in an early release covering 550 to 800 HLA-typed donors. About five DR-DQ haplotypes were treated as single units for association and clustering because of strong linkage in the cohort. To predict cytomegalovirus infection status, the study brought together high-throughput TCR immunosequencing, statistical association of individual TCRs with disease status, and machine learning. The study was designed to test whether signatures of past pathogen exposure could be identified by cataloging public T cell receptors. On average, around 240,000 unique TCR beta nucleotide sequences were sequenced per donor among about 400 genotyped donors of the cohort, with roughly a sixth of those sequences being non-productive. Donor age, sex, ethnicity and CMV serostatus were compiled alongside the repertoire data. In a later analysis, previously published TCR beta repertoires from about 640 donors were re-analyzed and high-resolution HLA genotyping was added so that TCR occurrence patterns could be studied. Among the 398 genotyped donors, approximately 82% belonged to the genetic ancestry cluster associated with self-reported Caucasian donors. Rather than using new phenotypic data, the later analysis identified candidate immune exposures from TCR beta sequences and from how often those sequences occurred across donors. HLA typing covered class I and class II loci at four-digit resolution. Typing coverage differed by locus: A, B, C, DRB1 and DQB1 were typed in roughly 620-640 donors, DQA1 in about 510, DPA1 in some 570, and DPB1 in about 450.

Overall results and qualifications from the work: Only TCR beta chains were sequenced in this cohort, and the absence of alpha or paired-chain data limited detectable features. Cytomegalovirus status was reported to be diagnosed by the classifier with high specificity and sensitivity in both the original and validation cohorts. Because HLA typing was missing for some donors at each locus, association tests included only the typed subset. The authors suggested that the approach could potentially be generalized to other disease states and immunological phenotypes. A later analysis associated 15,000 or so TCR beta sequences with specific HLA alleles at a false discovery rate of 0.05. Linkage disequilibrium might explain the correlated functional status among segregating V segments, but an unknown experimental factor could not be ruled out. In vitro tests confirmed that a few of the cytomegalovirus-associated TCR beta chains recognize cytomegalovirus antigens. In a later analysis, the rate of TCR association differed among HLA loci, with DRB1 alleles having the most associated TCRs and HLA-C alleles having the fewest. In a later analysis, HLA-associated TCR beta chains were found to be more clonally expanded and to have lower generation probabilities than equally common non-associated chains. In a later analysis, several top co-occurrence clusters were reported to appear linked to parvovirus B19, influenza, CMV and Epstein-Barr virus. A further reported finding was that TCR beta sequences accurately predicted the HLA-A and HLA-B alleles for most subjects in the first cohort. A later genetic analysis associated a missense DCLRE1C variant with V-gene and J-gene trimming of TCR beta chains, and an independent cohort replicated the association. Most TCR sequences were observed very rarely across donors, whereas some public TCRs were present in many individuals. CMV serostatus was the only immune exposure information available for the cohort. The 87-base-pair reads could not distinguish some IMGT-functional V segments, including TRBV6-2 and TRBV6-3, so those segments were excluded. When HLA alleles, especially DR and DQ, strongly co-occurred, TCR associations were difficult to assign to individual alleles. According to a later analysis, most CMV-associated TCR beta chains appeared to be HLA-restricted, and the HLA associations seemed to be driven largely by CMV exposure. Sequencing depth was assumed to be roughly uniform across donors in the presence/absence analyses, though that assumption may not hold. Broadly in line with IMGT annotations, most TCR beta V segments showed up in productive rearrangements about 87% or about 30% of the time in an earlier analysis of several hundred of the donors. In a later genetic analysis, fewer N-insertions in productive TCRs were reported among donors in an Asian-associated ancestry cluster than the 666-donor mean. A total of roughly 160 TCR beta chains were listed by the study as associated with cytomegalovirus. Because counts were too low, around 17 rarely observed V segments, including chromosome 9 orphons, were left out of the earlier analysis of 500 to 650 of the donors. A group of highly shared sequence variants was considered likely to be a technical artifact of the sequencing pipeline.

The library relied on the immunoSEQ multiplex PCR assay. For the multiplex PCR, a mixture combining 60 forward primers for TCR Vbeta segments and 13 reverse primers for TCR Jbeta segments was used. Amplification of the CDR3 region of rearranged TCR beta genes was performed with a multiplex PCR assay on genomic DNA. On the Illumina HiSeq System, the amplified TCR beta libraries were sequenced as 87-base-pair reads. The study's own analysis went as follows. Across the 640 or so repertoires, a later analysis counted roughly 84 million unique TCR beta chains, 8.5 million to 12 million of which were shared by at least two donors. Raw reads were error-corrected and collapsed into unique sequences by a nearest-neighbor algorithm in which closely related sequences were merged to remove PCR and sequencing errors. Alignment of CDR3 sequences to IMGT reference sequences was used to assign V, D and J gene segments. For a sequence to be retained, a match of at least six nucleotides to both a V gene segment and a J gene segment was required. Rearrangements were classified as productive when the CDR3 lacked stop codons and remained in frame with V and J, and all other rearrangements were classified as non-productive. Following IMGT convention, CDR3 was defined as the stretch from the second conserved V-encoded cysteine to the conserved J-encoded phenylalanine. Sequences without an unambiguous match to a single V gene segment were excluded from the earlier analysis of 450 to 650 of the donors. In an earlier analysis of 587 of the donors, a V segment was called functional when productive rearrangements were above 56.7%, and segregating when the standard deviation between donors exceeded 5%. To diagnose cytomegalovirus status from the catalog of TCR beta chain sequences, a statistical classification framework was built. A later analysis assigned V and J genes by comparing TCR nucleotide sequences with IMGT/GENE-DB human TR gene sequences. In a later analysis, CDR3 sequences and most-parsimonious VDJ recombination scenarios were assigned using the TCRdist pipeline. A later analysis defined each TCR beta chain by its CDR3 amino acid sequence plus V-gene family, and excluded reads lacking a unique V-gene family. In a later analysis, fewer than 600 highly shared, low-generation-probability nucleotide sequences were removed to address suspected cross-contamination and a sequencing artifact. A later analysis calculated a clonal expansion index for each public chain from normalized within-repertoire ranks of inferred template counts. Generation probabilities in a later analysis came from a VDJ recombination model fitted to out-of-frame rearrangements, and those results were checked against IGoR. A later analysis scored TCR-TCR, TCR-HLA and TCR-CMV co-occurrence with hypergeometric tests, applying a repertoire-size bias correction to TCR pairs. A later analysis estimated false discovery rates by permuting HLA or CMV assignments 20 times. In a later analysis, co-occurring TCRs were grouped using DBSCAN, with TCRdist sequence similarity added in when clustering inside HLA-allele-positive subsets. For co-occurrence clustering, repertoires with fewer than 30,000 or more than 120,000 public chains were excluded, along with 4 to 6 repertoires with anomalous nucleotide sharing. The clones in this table, taken by TCRdb from immuneACCESS, are in-frame only. Not every clone is retained; where verified, under half of the shortfall comes from an unresolved V gene, and the cause of the rest is unknown. That table gives V, J and clone size, and the DNA gave D and trimming. The sample contains about 26,000 clones, approximately 70% of them found a single time. The ten largest account for roughly 4.4% of the sample.

The chain was built from TRBV4-1 and TRBJ1-6; no D gene can be assigned with confidence. The receptor was isolated from a woman between 50 and 59 years old in good health and CMV-seronegative. What was sequenced was PBMCs. This receptor carries the CDR3 CASSEGGGSNSPLHF. In nucleotide form, the sequence is TGCGCCAGCAGCGAAGGTGGAGGGTCCAATTCACCCCTCCACTTT.